This T cell receptor (beta chain) comes out of a study of CD8+ T cells in alopecia areata. Findings of the study overall: Scalp lesions, especially in alopecia totalis/universalis, had higher clonality than normal scalp. Among patients, TCR sharing was less clear than in mice, a difference possibly due in part to HLA diversity in the patient population. Sequencing of scalp samples also includes resident alphabeta T cells from normal skin.

About this clone: Its specificity is unknown.

Isolated RNA was reverse transcribed into cDNA used as the sequencing template. Sequencing was performed with immunoSEQ multiplex PCR; in TCRdb, only in-frame clones are kept and a portion is missing. The sample has tens of thousands of clones; roughly 60% are singletons. This CDR3 comprises 13 residues. Germline assignment: CDR1 LNHNV and CDR2 YYDKDF (reference sequence). With 8 bases removed from V and 1 base from J, the gap between germline ends came to 11 bases. The gene calls are TRBV15 and TRBJ2-5; D is unresolved. This sequence originates from a human donor with alopecia areata. This material consisted of CD8+ T cells sorted from blood, taken at week 0. CDR3 bases: TGTGCCACCGGTCTACCACTCCAAGAGACCCAGTACTTC. It yields the protein CATGLPLQETQYF.